The clone carrying this TCR beta chain has a single count. The table came from immunoSEQ multiplex PCR; TCRdb's copy has only in-frame clones and leaves some out. The sample consists of about 150,000 clones, 85% to 95% of them appearing once. This sample was included in a study of control samples from healthy donors and cancer patients. Germline values: CDR1 MNHEY, CDR2 SMNVEV (reference sequence). The V gene lost 4 bases and the J gene lost 5 bases, with 15 bases spanning the gap. The CDR3 has 14 residues. The source material was blood. The TCR originated in a man aged 45-65 years in good health. The V call is TRBV27, the J call TRBJ2-7; no reliable D call. The CDR3 coding sequence is TGTGCCAGCAGTTCCTCGGCACCGTGGCACGAGCAGTACTTC. It is translated as CASSSSAPWHEQYF.